The present T cell receptor (beta chain) was sequenced within a study of shared clonotypes between healthy human individuals. Study information: With ages of 18 to 49, the donors were a couple of women and a few men.

The study's findings and limits: Non-shared clonotypes had lower generation probabilities than those shared by all four donors.

Turning to this clone: The antigen is undetermined.

Sequenced by immunoSEQ multiplex PCR; TCRdb stores in-frame clones only, minus some. The repertoire consists of about 2.4 million clones, with 80% to 95% occurring once and the leading ten covering about 0.38%. The sequence was obtained from a man between 18 and 35 years old in good health. Some clones in this sample may be carry-over from other donors' samples. Material: naive CD4+ T cells from PBMCs. The sample's subset: CD45RA+ positively selected.

The CDR3 region has the DNA TGCGCCAGCAGCTCCGGGTCGAACATGGTGACCCAGTACTTC. This sequence encodes CASSSGSNMVTQYF. The rearrangement links TRBV5-1 to TRBJ2-5; unclear D gene. CDR1 SGHRS and CDR2 YFSETQ come from the germline V gene. This CDR3 has 14 residues. V was cut by 3 bases and J by 7 bases, with 16 bases left in between.